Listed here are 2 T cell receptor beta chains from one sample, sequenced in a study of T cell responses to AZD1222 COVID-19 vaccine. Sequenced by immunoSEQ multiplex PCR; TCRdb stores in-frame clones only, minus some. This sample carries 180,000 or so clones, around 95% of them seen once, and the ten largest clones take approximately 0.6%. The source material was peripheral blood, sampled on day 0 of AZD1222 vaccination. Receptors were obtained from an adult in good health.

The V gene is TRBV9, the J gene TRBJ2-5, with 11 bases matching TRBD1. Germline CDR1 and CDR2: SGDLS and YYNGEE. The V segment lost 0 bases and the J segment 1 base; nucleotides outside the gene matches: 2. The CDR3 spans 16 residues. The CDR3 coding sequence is TGTGCCAGCAGCGTAGGGACAGGGGGCCCCCAAGAGACCCAGTACTTC. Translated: CASSVGTGGPQETQYF.

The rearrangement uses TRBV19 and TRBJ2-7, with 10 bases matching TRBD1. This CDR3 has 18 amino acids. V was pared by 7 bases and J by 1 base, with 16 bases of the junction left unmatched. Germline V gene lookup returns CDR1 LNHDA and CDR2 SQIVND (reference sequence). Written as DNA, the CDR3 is TGTGCCAGTACCCCCACCGGGACAGGGGCCTCCCTTTCCTACGAGCAGTACTTC. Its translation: CASTPTGTGASLSYEQYF.